What follows are 16 T cell receptor beta chains derived from one specimen sequenced in a study of identical twins. TCRdb fed the 5' RACE reads into MiXCR, producing one record per CDR3 protein. This table has 210,000 or so distinct CDR3 sequences, 6.5% to 8.5% appearing once. The same data also contributed to another study, on yellow fever vaccine responses in identical twins.

Material: memory (CD45RO+) T cells sorted from blood. The origin of the receptors is a woman between 18 and 29 years old in good health.

This chain links TRBV13 with TRBJ2-7; tentatively, D is TRBD2 (6 bases). CDR1 is PRHDT and CDR2 is FYEKMQ in the germline V gene (reference sequence). V was shortened by 4 bases and J by 2 bases, with 18 bases between the two germline ends. The length of the CDR3 is 16 residues. The CDR3 sequence: CASSSRRGRSPYEQYF. DNA of the CDR3: TGTGCCAGCAGCTCCCGGAGAGGGAGGTCCCCCTACGAGCAGTACTTC.

The chain carries TRBV3-1 and TRBJ2-7; 7 positions agree with TRBD2. The CDR3 totals 15 residues. The V gene's germline CDR1 is LGHDT and CDR2 YNNKEL (reference sequence). V was pared by 8 bases and J by 2 bases, with 12 bases of the junction left unmatched. CDR3 amino acids: CASGLTSFDPYEQYF. DNA for the CDR3: TGTGCCAGCGGCCTGACTAGCTTTGATCCCTACGAGCAGTACTTC.

This clonotype occurred many times. The chain is built from TRBV6-2 or TRBV6-3 and TRBJ2-7; no reliable D call. Germline CDR1 MNHEY, CDR2 SVGEGT. The CDR3 extends over 12 amino acids. The V gene lost 2 bases and the J gene lost 4 bases, with 6 bases spanning the gap. CDR3 protein: CASSYPVYEQYF. The CDR3, as DNA: TGTGCCAGCAGTTACCCAGTTTACGAGCAGTACTTC.

This clonotype was seen a handful of times. The J gene is TRBJ2-5, the V gene TRBV5-4, with TRBD1 matching 8 bases. The CDR3 is made up of 16 amino acids. The germline V gene has CDR1 SGHNT and CDR2 YYREEE (reference sequence). Trimming cost V 0 bases and J 7 bases; bases outside gene matches: 11. CDR3 in DNA: TGTGCCAGCAGCTTGGCCGGGACAGGAAGACAACGGACCCAGTACTTC. Amino acid sequence: CASSLAGTGRQRTQYF.

This clonotype was found many times. At one of its ends the junction is not consistent with the germline gene, which may arise from a read error. The chain links TRBV12-3 or TRBV12-4 to TRBJ2-7; 9 nucleotides match TRBD1. The CDR3 has 12 amino acids. The CDR3 is CASSQGTGWMNF. DNA of the CDR3: TGTGCCAGCAGTCAAGGGACAGGGTGGATGAACTTC.

This clonotype has a handful of counts. The J gene is TRBJ1-1, the V gene TRBV7-2, with D tentatively TRBD1 (6 bases). Germline V gene sequence: CDR1 SGHTA, CDR2 FQGNSA. The CDR3 sequence is 16 residues long. Trimming stripped 2 bases from V and 7 bases from J, with 20 bases between. This chain's CDR3 is CASSLTLLGQPLEAFF. In DNA form, the CDR3 reads TGTGCCAGCAGCTTAACGCTACTCGGACAGCCTCTTGAAGCTTTCTTT.

The V call is TRBV28, the J call TRBJ2-2, with 7 bases aligning to TRBD2. Germline V gene lookup returns CDR1 MDHEN and CDR2 SYDVKM. J was trimmed by 3 bases and V by 5 bases; bases with no gene match: 9. The CDR3 extends over 16 amino acids. CDR3: CASSLPGLTYTGELFF. CDR3 bases: TGTGCCAGCAGTCTTCCGGGACTAACCTACACCGGGGAGCTGTTTTTT.

The chain carries TRBV12-2 and TRBJ1-1. TRBV12-2 counts as a pseudogene. The CDR3 is 16 amino acids. The CDR3 reads CASRLAERVLNTEAFF. The CDR3 nucleotides read TGTGCAAGTCGCTTAGCGGAAAGAGTATTGAACACTGAAGCTTTCTTT.

This clonotype was detected a few times. The chain recombines TRBV11-2 with TRBJ2-1, with 14 positions matching TRBD2. The V segment lost 4 bases and the J segment 10 bases; nucleotides outside the gene matches: 12. The CDR3 sequence is 17 residues long. The germline V gene has CDR1 SGHAT and CDR2 FQNNGV. The CDR3 spells CASSSGTSGSPAPEQFF. The CDR3 DNA is TGTGCCAGCAGCTCCGGGACTAGCGGGAGTCCCGCCCCCGAGCAGTTCTTC.

Concerning this clonotype: One end of the junction does not line up with germline, which may come from a read error. As DNA, the CDR3 is TGCAGTGCTCGGCAGGGCCAAGAGACCCAGTGCTTC. Translated, it gives CSARQGQETQCF. The rearrangement joins TRBV20-1 to TRBJ2-5, with D possibly TRBD1 on 5 matching bases. Germline V gene data show CDR1 as DFQATT and CDR2 as SNEGSKA (reference sequence). The CDR3 covers 12 residues.

This clonotype was detected only a few times. The chain is built from TRBV5-1 and TRBJ2-7; TRBD1 matches 7 bases. The CDR3 length is 14 residues. Germline V lookup: CDR1 SGHRS, CDR2 YFSETQ. J was trimmed by 3 bases and V by 0 bases; bases with no gene match: 3. The CDR3 loop reads CASSLEGQRYEQYF. The DNA of the CDR3 is TGCGCCAGCAGCTTGGAGGGACAGCGCTACGAGCAGTACTTC.

This clonotype has at least ten counts. This chain links TRBV29-1 with TRBJ2-3; the match to TRBD1 covers 9 bases. This CDR3 is built from 15 residues. The V gene's germline CDR1 is SQVTM and CDR2 ANQGSEA. J was trimmed by 4 bases and V by 0 bases; bases with no gene match: 5. In nucleotides, the CDR3 is TGCAGCGTTGAAGATCTGGACAGGGGTCCAGATACGCAGTATTTT. Translation: CSVEDLDRGPDTQYF.

This clonotype has ten or more counts. The genes are TRBV12-3 or TRBV12-4 and TRBJ1-2; D perhaps matches TRBD1 (5 bases). The CDR3 extends over 11 amino acids. With 6 bases removed from V and 8 bases from J, the gap between germline ends came to 10 bases. In nucleotides, the CDR3 is TGTGCCAGCAGCCAGGGTCACGGCTACACCTTC. This encodes CASSQGHGYTF.

This clonotype has at least ten counts. This chain connects TRBV4-3 to TRBJ2-7, with a tentative D call TRBD1 (5 bases). Looked up from germline, CDR1 is LGHNA and CDR2 is YSLEER. This CDR3 has 14 residues. Trimming removed 0 bases at V and 5 bases at J, with 11 bases between. The CDR3 nucleotides are TGCGCCAGCAGCCAAGAAATGGGGCCGCACGAGCAGTACTTC. This encodes CASSQEMGPHEQYF.

This clonotype appeared many times. The chain uses TRBV20-1 and TRBJ2-1, with D tentatively TRBD1 (6 bases). The CDR3 totals 12 residues. V lost 5 bases, J lost 6 bases, and 11 bases lay in between. Germline CDR1 DFQATT, CDR2 SNEGSKA (reference sequence). The CDR3: CSAGSRGNEQFF. CDR3 coding DNA: TGCAGTGCTGGATCCAGGGGCAATGAGCAGTTCTTC.

The genes are TRBV12-3 or TRBV12-4 and TRBJ2-2, with 8 bases aligning to TRBD1. This CDR3 is 14 amino acids long. With 5 bases clipped from V and 4 bases from J, the junction kept 3 bases outside the gene matches. For the CDR3, the DNA is TGTGCCAGCAGTCGGACAGGGCCCACCGGGGAGCTGTTTTTT. Translated: CASSRTGPTGELFF.